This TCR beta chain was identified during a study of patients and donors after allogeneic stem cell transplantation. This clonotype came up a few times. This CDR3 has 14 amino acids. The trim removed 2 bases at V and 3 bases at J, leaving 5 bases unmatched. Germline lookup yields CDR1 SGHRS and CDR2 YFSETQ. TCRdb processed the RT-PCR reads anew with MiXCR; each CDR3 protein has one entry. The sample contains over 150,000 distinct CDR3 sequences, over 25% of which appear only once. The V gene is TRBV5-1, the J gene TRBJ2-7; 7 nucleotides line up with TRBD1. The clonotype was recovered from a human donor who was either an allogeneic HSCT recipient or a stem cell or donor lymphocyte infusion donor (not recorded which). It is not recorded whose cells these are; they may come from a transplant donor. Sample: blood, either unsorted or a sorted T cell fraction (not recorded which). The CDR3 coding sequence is TGCGCCAGCAGCTTTGGGACAGTATACTACGAGCAGTACTTC. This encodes CASSFGTVYYEQYF.